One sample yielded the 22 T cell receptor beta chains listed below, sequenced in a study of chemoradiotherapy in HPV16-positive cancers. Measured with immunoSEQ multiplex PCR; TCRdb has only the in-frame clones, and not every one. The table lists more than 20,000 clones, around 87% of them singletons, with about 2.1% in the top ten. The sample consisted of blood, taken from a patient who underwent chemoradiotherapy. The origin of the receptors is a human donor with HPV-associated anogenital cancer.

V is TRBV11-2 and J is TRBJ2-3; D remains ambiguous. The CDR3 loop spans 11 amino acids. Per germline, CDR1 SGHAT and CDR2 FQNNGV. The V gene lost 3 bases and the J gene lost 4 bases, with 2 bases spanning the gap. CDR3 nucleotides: TGTGCCAGCAGCTTTTCAGATACGCAGTATTTT. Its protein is CASSFSDTQYF.

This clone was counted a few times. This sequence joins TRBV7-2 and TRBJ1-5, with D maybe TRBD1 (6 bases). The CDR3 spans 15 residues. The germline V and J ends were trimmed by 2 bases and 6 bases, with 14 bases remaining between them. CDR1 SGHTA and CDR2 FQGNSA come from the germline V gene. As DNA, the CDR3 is TGTGCCAGCAGCTTAATAGGACAGAGCGGTCAGCCCCAGCATTTT. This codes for CASSLIGQSGQPQHF.

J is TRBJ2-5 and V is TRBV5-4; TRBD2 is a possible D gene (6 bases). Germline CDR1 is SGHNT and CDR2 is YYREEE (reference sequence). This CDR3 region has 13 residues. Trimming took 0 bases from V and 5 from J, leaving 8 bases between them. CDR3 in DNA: TGTGCCAGCAGCTTGGCTGGGGGGGAGACCCAGTACTTC. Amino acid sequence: CASSLAGGETQYF.

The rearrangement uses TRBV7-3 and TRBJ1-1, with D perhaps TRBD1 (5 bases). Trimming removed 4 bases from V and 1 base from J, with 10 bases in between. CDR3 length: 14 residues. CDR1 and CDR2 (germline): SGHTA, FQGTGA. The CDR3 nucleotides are TGTGCCAGCAGCTATGACAGAAAGAACACTGAAGCTTTCTTT. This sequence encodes CASSYDRKNTEAFF.

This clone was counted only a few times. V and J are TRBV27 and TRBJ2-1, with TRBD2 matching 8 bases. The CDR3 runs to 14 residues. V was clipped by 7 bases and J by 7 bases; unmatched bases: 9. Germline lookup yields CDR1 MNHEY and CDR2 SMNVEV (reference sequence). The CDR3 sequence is CASTKAGGMNEQFF. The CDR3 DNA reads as TGTGCCAGCACGAAGGCGGGGGGAATGAATGAGCAGTTCTTC.

The DNA for the CDR3 is TGTGCCAGTAGACTAGGGGATGGCTACACCTTC. This gives the protein CASRLGDGYTF. The chain links TRBV19 to TRBJ1-2; D perhaps matches TRBD1 (5 bases). Trimming took off 6 bases at V and 6 bases at J, with 8 bases between the two ends. Germline loops: CDR1 LNHDA, CDR2 SQIVND (reference sequence). The CDR3 totals 11 residues.

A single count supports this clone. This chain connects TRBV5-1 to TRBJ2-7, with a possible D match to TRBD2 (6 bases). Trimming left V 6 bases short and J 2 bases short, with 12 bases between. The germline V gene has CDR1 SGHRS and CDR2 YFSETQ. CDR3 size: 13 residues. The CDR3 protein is CASKEAGTYEQYF. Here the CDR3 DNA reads TGCGCCAGCAAGGAGGCGGGGACCTACGAGCAGTACTTC.

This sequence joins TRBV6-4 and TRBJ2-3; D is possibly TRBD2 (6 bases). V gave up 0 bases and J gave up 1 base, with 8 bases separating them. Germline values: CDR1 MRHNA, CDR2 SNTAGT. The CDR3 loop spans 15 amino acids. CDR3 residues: CASSDSGGGTDTQYF. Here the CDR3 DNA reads TGTGCCAGCAGTGACTCCGGGGGTGGCACAGATACGCAGTATTTT.

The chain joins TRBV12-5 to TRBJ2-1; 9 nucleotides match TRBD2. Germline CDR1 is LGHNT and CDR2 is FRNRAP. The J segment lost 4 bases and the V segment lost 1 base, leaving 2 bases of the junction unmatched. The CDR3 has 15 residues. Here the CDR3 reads CASGLALAGYNEQFF. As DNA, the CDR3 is TGTGCTAGTGGTTTGGCCCTAGCGGGATACAATGAGCAGTTCTTC. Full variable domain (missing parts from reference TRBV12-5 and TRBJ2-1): DARVTQTPRHKVTEMGQEVTMRCQPILGHNTVFWYRQTMMQGLELLAYFRNRAPLDDSGMPKDRFSAEMPDATLATLKIQPSEPRDSAVYFCASGLALAGYNEQFFGPGTRLTVL.

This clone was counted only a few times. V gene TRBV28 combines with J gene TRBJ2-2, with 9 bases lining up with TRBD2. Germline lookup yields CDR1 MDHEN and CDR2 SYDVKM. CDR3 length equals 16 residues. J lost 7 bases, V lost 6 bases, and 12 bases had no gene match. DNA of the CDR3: TGTGCCAGCAGACCTTTAGCGGGGGTTAGGAGCGGGGAGCTGTTTTTT. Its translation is CASRPLAGVRSGELFF.

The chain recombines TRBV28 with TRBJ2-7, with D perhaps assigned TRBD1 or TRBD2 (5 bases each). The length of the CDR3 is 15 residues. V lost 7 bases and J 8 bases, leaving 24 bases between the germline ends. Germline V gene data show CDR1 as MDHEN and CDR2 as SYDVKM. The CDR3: CASMPIGATDSKQYF. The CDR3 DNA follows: TGTGCCAGCATGCCGATCGGGGCCACCGATTCGAAGCAGTACTTC.

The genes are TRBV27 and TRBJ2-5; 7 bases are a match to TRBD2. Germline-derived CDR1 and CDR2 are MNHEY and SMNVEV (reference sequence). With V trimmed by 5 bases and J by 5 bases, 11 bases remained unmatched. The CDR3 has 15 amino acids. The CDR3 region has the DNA TGTGCCAGCAGTGTGACAGCGGGGACCGGGGAGACCCAGTACTTC. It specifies CASSVTAGTGETQYF.

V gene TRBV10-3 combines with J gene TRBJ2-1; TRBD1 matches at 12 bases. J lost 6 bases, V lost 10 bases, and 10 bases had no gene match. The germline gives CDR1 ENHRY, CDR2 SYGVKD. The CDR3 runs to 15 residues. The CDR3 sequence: CANRPGQGASNEQFF. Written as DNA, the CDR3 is TGTGCCAACCGACCGGGACAGGGGGCTTCCAATGAGCAGTTCTTC.

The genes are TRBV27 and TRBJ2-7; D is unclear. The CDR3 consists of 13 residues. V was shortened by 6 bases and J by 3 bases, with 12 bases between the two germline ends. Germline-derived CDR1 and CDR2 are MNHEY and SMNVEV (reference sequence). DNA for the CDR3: TGTGCCAGCAGACCAGGTTCCCACTACGAGCAGTACTTC. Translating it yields CASRPGSHYEQYF.

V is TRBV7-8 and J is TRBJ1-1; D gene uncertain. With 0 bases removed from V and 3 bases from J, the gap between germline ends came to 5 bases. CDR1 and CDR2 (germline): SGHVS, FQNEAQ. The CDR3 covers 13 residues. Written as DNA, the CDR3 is TGTGCCAGCAGCTTAGCGGAATACACTGAAGCTTTCTTT. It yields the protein CASSLAEYTEAFF. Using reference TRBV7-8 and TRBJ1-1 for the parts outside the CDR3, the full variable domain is GAGVSQSPRYKVAKRGQDVALRCDPISGHVSLFWYQQALGQGPEFLTYFQNEAQLDKSGLPSDRFFAERPEGSVSTLKIQRTQQEDSAVYLCASSLAEYTEAFFGQGTRLTVV.

Written as DNA, the CDR3 is TGCAGCGTTGGAGGACAGTTGAACACTGAAGCTTTCTTT. This sequence encodes CSVGGQLNTEAFF. J is TRBJ1-1 and V is TRBV29-1; D might be TRBD1 (6 bases). V dropped 4 bases and J dropped 0 bases, with 9 bases sitting between them. This CDR3 is 13 amino acids long. Germline CDR1 is SQVTM and CDR2 is ANQGSEA.

The CDR3 DNA follows: TGTGCCAGCATCCAGGGAGGATTTCGGAATCAGCCCCAGCATTTT. Translating gives CASIQGGFRNQPQHF. The chain links TRBV28 to TRBJ1-5; a possible D gene is TRBD1 (5 bases). V shed 7 bases and J shed 4 bases, with 17 bases lying between them. CDR1 is MDHEN and CDR2 is SYDVKM in the germline V gene. The CDR3 contains 15 residues.

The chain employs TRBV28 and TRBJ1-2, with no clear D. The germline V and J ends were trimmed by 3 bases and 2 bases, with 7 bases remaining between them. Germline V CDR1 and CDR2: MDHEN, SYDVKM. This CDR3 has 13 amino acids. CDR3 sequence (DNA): TGTGCCAGCAGTTTGGCACACAACTATGGCTACACCTTC. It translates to CASSLAHNYGYTF.

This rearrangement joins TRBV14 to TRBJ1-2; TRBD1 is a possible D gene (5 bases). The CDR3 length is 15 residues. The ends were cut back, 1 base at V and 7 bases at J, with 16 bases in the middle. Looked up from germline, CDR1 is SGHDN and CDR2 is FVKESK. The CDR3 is CASSQVDSGLGGYTF. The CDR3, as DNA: TGTGCCAGCAGCCAAGTTGACAGCGGACTGGGTGGCTACACCTTC.

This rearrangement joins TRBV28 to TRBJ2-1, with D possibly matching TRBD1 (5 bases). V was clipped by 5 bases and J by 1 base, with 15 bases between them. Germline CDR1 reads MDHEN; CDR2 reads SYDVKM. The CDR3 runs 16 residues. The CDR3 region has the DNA TGTGCCAGCAGTACCTCGGGCAGGGCGTCCTACAATGAGCAGTTCTTC. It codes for CASSTSGRASYNEQFF.

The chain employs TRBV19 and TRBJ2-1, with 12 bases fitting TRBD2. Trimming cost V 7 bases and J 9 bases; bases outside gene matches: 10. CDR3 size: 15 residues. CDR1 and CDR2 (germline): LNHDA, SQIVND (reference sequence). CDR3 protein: CASITTSGSRIEQFF. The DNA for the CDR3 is TGTGCCAGTATCACGACTAGCGGGAGCCGGATTGAGCAGTTCTTC.

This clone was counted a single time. The CDR3 DNA reads TGTGCCAGCAGGCCGGTTGCTACAGATACGCAGTATTTT. Its translation: CASRPVATDTQYF. The chain joins TRBV28 to TRBJ2-3; the D is unclear. The germline V gene encodes CDR1 MDHEN and CDR2 SYDVKM. Trimming shortened V by 6 bases and J by 3 bases, and 10 bases separated the two germline ends. This CDR3 has 13 amino acids.